Each of the 27 T cell receptor beta chains below was sequenced from the same sample in a study of identical twins. TCRdb reprocessed the 5' RACE reads via MiXCR and lists one record per CDR3 protein. Of fewer than 350,000 distinct CDR3 sequences detected, about 8.3% appear once; the ten largest clones hold around 2.1%. This sample also appeared in a second study, on yellow fever vaccine responses in identical twins.

The specimen sequenced was memory (CD45RO+) T cells sorted from blood. The receptors here all came from a woman between 18 and 30 years old in good health.

This sequence joins TRBV18 and TRBJ2-1; no reliable D call. Germline V gene lookup returns CDR1 KGHSH and CDR2 LQKENI. The CDR3 consists of 12 residues. Trimming took off 2 bases at V and 7 bases at J, with 6 bases between the two ends. The CDR3 here is CASSPAENEQFF. CDR3 sequence (DNA): TGTGCCAGCTCACCAGCCGAGAATGAGCAGTTCTTC.

This sequence joins TRBV20-1 and TRBJ2-1; 7 bases fit TRBD2. The CDR3 totals 18 residues. Trimming took 1 base from V and 0 from J; bases not matched to a gene: 12. Per germline, CDR1 DFQATT and CDR2 SNEGSKA (reference sequence). CDR3 sequence: CSARVTTPAGSSYNEQFF. The CDR3 nucleotides are TGCAGTGCTAGAGTTACGACCCCAGCGGGATCCTCCTACAATGAGCAGTTCTTC.

Many counts were recorded for this clonotype. J is TRBJ2-4 and V is TRBV14; D is ambiguous. CDR3 size: 17 residues. Germline V gene lookup returns CDR1 SGHDN and CDR2 FVKESK. The germline V and J ends were trimmed by 1 base and 3 bases, with 16 bases remaining between them. CDR3 loop: CASSQGYSDVHKNIQYF. The CDR3 nucleotides are TGTGCCAGCAGCCAAGGGTACAGCGACGTACACAAAAACATTCAGTACTTC. The full variable domain, in which reference TRBV14 and TRBJ2-4 provide the parts outside the CDR3, is EAGVTQFPSHSVIEKGQTVTLRCDPISGHDNLYWYRRVMGKEIKFLLHFVKESKQDESGMPNNRFLAERTGGTYSTLKVQPAELEDSGVYFCASSQGYSDVHKNIQYFGAGTRLSVL.

The chain has TRBV13 and TRBJ2-1; 7 nucleotides align to TRBD2. Per germline, CDR1 PRHDT and CDR2 FYEKMQ (reference sequence). This CDR3 comprises 14 residues. J gave up 9 bases and V 4 bases, and 9 bases lay outside the gene matches. The DNA of the CDR3 is TGTGCCAGCAGCTCTTCCGGGACTATCGGTGAGCAGTTCTTC. Translation: CASSSSGTIGEQFF.

The CDR3 loop reads CASSLVFRQGANSPLHF. Written as DNA, the CDR3 is TGCGCCAGCAGCTTGGTATTCCGACAGGGGGCGAATTCACCCCTCCACTTT. This chain joins TRBV5-1 and TRBJ1-6, with TRBD1 identical over 10 bases. The V and J ends lost 0 bases and 7 bases, in that order; junction bases with no gene match: 7. The germline V gene has CDR1 SGHRS and CDR2 YFSETQ. The length of the CDR3 is 17 residues.

The chain couples TRBV3-1 to TRBJ2-5, with D possibly being TRBD1 or TRBD2 (5 bases each). In germline, CDR1 is LGHDT, CDR2 YNNKEL (reference sequence). This CDR3 comprises 16 residues. The V and J ends lost 0 bases and 7 bases respectively, with 18 bases between them. For the CDR3, the DNA is TGTGCCAGCAGCCAAGATTCAGGCCAGGGTGAGGGGACCCAGTACTTC. It yields the protein CASSQDSGQGEGTQYF.

This clonotype was observed a handful of times. This rearrangement joins TRBV20-1 to TRBJ2-3; TRBD2 matches 7 bases. Trimming at V came to 3 bases and at J to 4 bases, leaving 4 bases not matched to a gene. Germline V lookup: CDR1 DFQATT, CDR2 SNEGSKA (reference sequence). The CDR3 loop spans 13 amino acids. This CDR3 is CSARWEGPDTQYF. CDR3 nucleotides: TGCAGTGCTAGGTGGGAGGGCCCAGATACGCAGTATTTT.

CDR3 loop: CASRAGGLGTEAFF. Written as DNA, the CDR3 is TGTGCCAGCAGGGCCGGGGGCCTGGGAACTGAAGCTTTCTTT. The gene calls are TRBV3-1 and TRBJ1-1, with D maybe TRBD1 (6 bases). In germline, CDR1 is LGHDT, CDR2 YNNKEL (reference sequence). The CDR3 runs 14 residues. V was trimmed by 6 bases and J by 5 bases, leaving 16 bases between them.

This clonotype was detected ten times or more. The rearrangement uses TRBV5-1 and TRBJ1-2; D may be TRBD1 (5 bases). Germline V gene data show CDR1 as SGHRS and CDR2 as YFSETQ. The CDR3 sequence is 16 residues long. V was shortened by 0 bases and J by 2 bases, with 14 bases between the two germline ends. CDR3 nucleotides: TGCGCCAGCAGCTTGGGACGGTCAGGGTTGAACTATGGCTACACCTTC. Translation: CASSLGRSGLNYGYTF.

This sequence joins TRBV2 and TRBJ1-2, with a possible D match to TRBD1 (6 bases). Germline lookup yields CDR1 SNHLY and CDR2 FYNNEI. The CDR3 extends over 14 amino acids. The germline V and J ends were trimmed by 4 bases and 6 bases, with 15 bases remaining between them. The CDR3: CASSGAGAYDGYTF. The CDR3 bases are TGTGCCAGCAGTGGGGCAGGGGCGTACGATGGCTACACCTTC.

V and J are TRBV19 and TRBJ1-1; tentative D call: TRBD1 (5 bases). The germline V gene encodes CDR1 LNHDA and CDR2 SQIVND (reference sequence). CDR3 length equals 17 residues. V shed 4 bases and J shed 0 bases, with 18 bases lying between them. CDR3 loop: CASSKGTGGRLNTEAFF. Here the CDR3 DNA reads TGTGCCAGTAGTAAGGGGACGGGAGGGAGATTGAACACTGAAGCTTTCTTT.

The V call is TRBV18, the J call TRBJ1-1; 8 bases match TRBD1. J lost 0 bases, V lost 6 bases, and 9 bases had no gene match. The CDR3 runs 16 residues. Germline CDR1 is KGHSH and CDR2 is LQKENI. This CDR3 is CASSSGTGRMNTEAFF. The DNA of the CDR3 is TGTGCCAGCTCGTCCGGGACAGGACGTATGAACACTGAAGCTTTCTTT.

The gene calls are TRBV4-1 and TRBJ1-1; D gene unclear. Germline assignment: CDR1 MGHRA and CDR2 YSYEKL. The CDR3 is 15 amino acids. V gave up 3 bases and J gave up 1 base, with 12 bases separating them. CDR3 protein: CASSQPIQKNTEAFF. The CDR3 DNA sequence: TGCGCCAGCAGCCAGCCCATACAGAAGAACACTGAAGCTTTCTTT.

There are many counts of this clonotype. DNA for the CDR3: TGCAGTGCTAGAAAACCCCCGGGACAGGGGTTCACCTACGAGCAGTACGTC. Translated, it gives CSARKPPGQGFTYEQYV. The V and J genes are TRBV20-1 and TRBJ2-7; 10 bases align to TRBD1. V lost 2 bases to trimming and J lost 2 bases; unmatched junction nucleotides: 12. The V gene's germline CDR1 is DFQATT and CDR2 SNEGSKA (reference sequence). This CDR3 is built from 17 residues.

The J gene is TRBJ1-5, the V gene TRBV20-1, with 7 bases lining up with TRBD1. Germline values: CDR1 DFQATT, CDR2 SNEGSKA (reference sequence). The V gene end was trimmed by 0 bases and the J gene end by 1 base; junction bases not matched to a gene: 6. CDR3 length: 16 amino acids. The CDR3 here is CSARESRGLSNQPQHF. The CDR3, as DNA: TGCAGTGCTAGAGAGAGTAGGGGGCTAAGCAATCAGCCCCAGCATTTT.

The chain carries TRBV5-1 and TRBJ1-1; D is perhaps TRBD1 (6 bases). Between the trimmed V and J ends, which lost 4 bases and 1 base, there was a span of 14 bases. The CDR3 totals 15 residues. The germline V gene encodes CDR1 SGHRS and CDR2 YFSETQ. The CDR3 DNA reads TGCGCCAGCAGCCGGGATGGACAGACGAACACTGAAGCTTTCTTT. Residues: CASSRDGQTNTEAFF.

This chain connects TRBV4-1 to TRBJ2-1, with 8 bases matching TRBD1. Germline V gene lookup returns CDR1 MGHRA and CDR2 YSYEKL. Trimming took 4 bases from V and 0 from J; bases not matched to a gene: 14. The CDR3 contains 19 residues. The CDR3 DNA is TGCGCCAGCAGCCCTGGGACAGGTTTCCCCTTTAGCTCCTACAATGAGCAGTTCTTC. Its translation is CASSPGTGFPFSSYNEQFF.

This chain joins TRBV11-1 and TRBJ2-5, with 9 positions matching TRBD1. CDR1 SGHAT and CDR2 FQDESV come from the germline V gene (reference sequence). CDR3 length: 17 amino acids. V shed 6 bases and J 1 base; nucleotides not matched to a gene: 12. The CDR3 spells CASSMGQGGGVQETQYF. The CDR3 DNA reads as TGTGCCAGCAGTATGGGACAGGGAGGGGGGGTCCAAGAGACCCAGTACTTC.

The rearrangement links TRBV10-2 to TRBJ2-5; no definite D call. V was shortened by 3 bases and J by 5 bases, with 13 bases between the two germline ends. CDR1 is WSHSY, CDR2 SAAADI, per germline. This CDR3 is 14 amino acids long. CDR3 DNA sequence: TGCGCCAGCAGTGACGGCCCCCGGATGGAGACCCAGTACTTC. Residues: CASSDGPRMETQYF.

The chain employs TRBV12-3 or TRBV12-4 and TRBJ2-1; 7 nucleotides align to TRBD2. V trimming: 5 bases; J trimming: 0 bases; junction bases outside the gene matches: 7. The CDR3 loop spans 16 amino acids. In DNA form, the CDR3 reads TGTGCCAGCAGTCTACTAGCGTTTAGCTCCTACAATGAGCAGTTCTTC. The encoded protein is CASSLLAFSSYNEQFF.

In the case of this clonotype: A clone one base away is much larger, so this may be a read error. This chain connects TRBV12-3 or TRBV12-4 to TRBJ1-2; D is unclear. The CDR3 loop spans 14 amino acids. V shed 1 base and J shed 7 bases, with 13 bases lying between them. CDR3 nucleotides: TGTGCCAGCAGTTTAGGCCCCGGGGTTAGTGGCTACACCTTC. Translation gives CASSLGPGVSGYTF.

The CDR3 is CASSTPTGNQETQYF. CDR3 nucleotide sequence: TGCGCCAGCAGCACGCCGACAGGCAACCAAGAGACCCAGTACTTC. The V gene is TRBV5-1, the J gene TRBJ2-5, with D perhaps matching TRBD1 (6 bases). Germline-derived CDR1 and CDR2 are SGHRS and YFSETQ. Deletions cut 4 bases from V and 0 bases from J, with 13 bases between. The CDR3 covers 15 residues.

CDR3 in amino acids: CAFSQGSSGGFLHNEQFF. Written as DNA, the CDR3 is TGTGCCTTCAGTCAGGGGTCTAGCGGGGGGTTTTTACACAATGAGCAGTTCTTC. The V call is TRBV3-1, the J call TRBJ2-1; 11 bases are a match to TRBD2. Germline CDR1 is LGHDT and CDR2 is YNNKEL (reference sequence). This CDR3 has 18 residues. J gave up 5 bases and V 11 bases, and 20 bases lay outside the gene matches.

This chain uses TRBV27 with TRBJ2-2; D may be TRBD2 (6 bases). The germline gives CDR1 MNHEY, CDR2 SMNVEV (reference sequence). Trimming cost V 7 bases and J 4 bases, with 16 bases left between them. The CDR3 covers 15 residues. Here the CDR3 reads CASTLGRPFTGELFF. The CDR3, as DNA: TGTGCCAGCACTCTGGGGAGGCCCTTCACCGGGGAGCTGTTTTTT.

This clonotype was detected ten times or more. The V gene is TRBV11-2, the J gene TRBJ1-5; D is unresolved. The CDR3 loop spans 13 amino acids. V shed 5 bases and J shed 6 bases, with 11 bases lying between them. Germline CDR1 SGHAT, CDR2 FQNNGV. CDR3 sequence reads: CASSPTISQPQHF. The CDR3 region has the DNA TGTGCCAGCAGCCCCACCATAAGTCAGCCCCAGCATTTT.

This chain links TRBV6-5 with TRBJ2-7; a possible D gene is TRBD2 (6 bases). The germline V gene encodes CDR1 MNHEY and CDR2 SVGAGI. Trimming removed 1 base from V and 7 bases from J, with 14 bases in between. There are 14 residues in the CDR3. The CDR3 region is CASSYYTGGREQYF. DNA for the CDR3: TGTGCCAGCAGTTACTATACTGGGGGGAGAGAGCAGTACTTC.

The chain recombines TRBV15 with TRBJ2-3; D ambiguous. Deletions cut 0 bases from V and 2 bases from J, with 24 bases between. CDR3 length: 20 residues. The V gene's germline CDR1 is LNHNV and CDR2 YYDKDF (reference sequence). The DNA for the CDR3 is TGTGCCACCAGCAGAGATTCCGGTCTGAGTACCGCTCCTTTCACAGATACGCAGTATTTT. This sequence encodes CATSRDSGLSTAPFTDTQYF.